These 10 T cell receptor beta chains share one sample of origin, sequenced in a study of T cell repertoires in cytomegalovirus infection (dated 2019 in TCRdb). The sample was run on an Illumina HiSeq 1500. The public reads were reanalyzed by TCRdb: fastp trimming at Q25, MiXCR alignment, in-frame beta chains only. Entries that share a CDR3 protein sequence are merged under the most common genes and DNA. In all, the sample holds roughly 720,000 distinct CDR3 sequences, and approximately 40% of those were seen once. Of the sample, under 3.5% falls within the top ten clones. The sequenced material came from PBMCs. The receptors derive from a human donor in good health (CMV status not recorded). Some clones in this sample may be carry-over from other donors' samples.

This clonotype turned up a few times. CDR3 DNA sequence: TGTGCCAGCAGCTGGGGGACAGGGCAGTGGGAGCAGTTCTTC. This gives the protein CASSWGTGQWEQFF. The rearrangement links TRBV7-2 to TRBJ2-1, with 9 bases that match TRBD1. Germline V gives CDR1 SGHTA, CDR2 FQGNSA. Trimming cost V 4 bases and J 10 bases; bases outside gene matches: 8. The CDR3 contains 14 residues.

This clonotype was observed a handful of times. The chain employs TRBV7-6 and TRBJ2-7; 7 positions match TRBD1. V lost 5 bases to trimming and J lost 1 base; unmatched junction nucleotides: 5. The CDR3 has 14 residues. Looked up from germline, CDR1 is SGHVS and CDR2 is FNYEAQ. The CDR3 loop reads CASSGPGQSYEQYF. The CDR3, as DNA: TGTGCCAGCAGCGGACCGGGACAGTCCTACGAGCAGTACTTC.

There are many counts of this clonotype. The rearrangement links TRBV4-1 to TRBJ1-1; no clear D gene. This CDR3 spans 16 amino acids. Trimming left V 4 bases short and J 5 bases short, with 20 bases between. Germline values: CDR1 MGHRA, CDR2 YSYEKL. For the CDR3, the DNA is TGCGCCAGCAGCCGGCAGAGCGGGCCCTGGTCGACTGAAGCTTTCTTT. Translated, it gives CASSRQSGPWSTEAFF.

Points on this clonotype: This may be a read error: a much more frequent sequence differs by one nucleotide. The gene calls are TRBV27 and TRBJ2-7; D perhaps matches TRBD1 (5 bases). The germline CDR1 and CDR2 sequences are MNHEY and SMNVEV (reference sequence). This CDR3 is 14 amino acids long. Written as DNA, the CDR3 is TGTGCCAGCATTTTAAGCGACAGAGTCTACGAGCAGTACTTC. Residues: CASILSDRVYEQYF.

The table lists this clonotype with a few counts. This chain joins TRBV27 and TRBJ2-7; D uncertain. Germline V gives CDR1 MNHEY, CDR2 SMNVEV (reference sequence). With 3 bases removed from V and 7 bases from J, the gap between germline ends came to 7 bases. There are 11 residues in the CDR3. The CDR3 DNA is TGTGCCAGCAGTTTCTCTCTGGAGCAGTACTTC. It specifies CASSFSLEQYF.

This clonotype was recorded at least ten times. The rearrangement uses TRBV7-9 and TRBJ1-1, with 7 bases identical to TRBD1. J lost 1 base, V lost 5 bases, and 10 bases had no gene match. Germline lookup yields CDR1 SEHNR and CDR2 FQNEAQ (reference sequence). This CDR3 comprises 16 residues. CDR3 in amino acids: CASSHRRTGENTEAFF. CDR3 coding DNA: TGTGCCAGCAGCCATAGACGGACAGGAGAGAACACTGAAGCTTTCTTT.

This clonotype has a single count. A much larger clone lies a single base off, so this may be a read error. The CDR3 sequence is CASIIGGNTGELFF. In DNA, the CDR3 is TGTGCCAGCATTATAGGAGGGAACACCGGGGAGCTGTTTTTT. The chain recombines TRBV6-1 with TRBJ2-2, with D possibly being TRBD2 (5 bases). CDR1 is MNHNS, CDR2 SASEGT, per germline. Between the trimmed V and J ends, which lost 7 bases and 1 base, there was a span of 10 bases. The CDR3 is 14 residues long.

The chain links TRBV27 to TRBJ1-1; D might be TRBD1 (6 bases). Deletions cut 2 bases from V and 2 bases from J, with 15 bases between. The CDR3 contains 16 residues. CDR1 and CDR2 from the germline V gene are MNHEY and SMNVEV (reference sequence). The CDR3 sequence: CASSLRGAPSNTEAFF. As DNA, the CDR3 is TGTGCCAGCAGTTTAAGGGGGGCCCCCTCAAACACTGAAGCTTTCTTT.

The rearrangement joins TRBV7-4 to TRBJ2-3; D uncertain. This CDR3 contains 15 residues. With 2 bases removed from V and 6 bases from J, the gap between germline ends came to 15 bases. Looked up from germline, CDR1 is SGHVT and CDR2 is SQSDAQ. Here the CDR3 DNA reads TGTGCCAGCAGCTTAAGCGAGAGAACGAGGGATACGCAGTATTTT. This codes for CASSLSERTRDTQYF. Drawing the rest from reference TRBV7-4 and TRBJ2-3, the complete variable domain is GAGVSQSPRYKVAKRGRDVALRCDSISGHVTLYWYRQTLGQGSEVLTYSQSDAQRDKSGRPSGRFSAERPERSVSTLKIQRTEQGDSAVYLCASSLSERTRDTQYFGPGTRLTVL.

The gene calls are TRBV10-3 and TRBJ2-2, with D possibly TRBD1 on 6 matching bases. The CDR3 runs to 13 residues. The germline V and J ends were trimmed by 10 bases and 5 bases, with 14 bases remaining between them. CDR1 is ENHRY and CDR2 is SYGVKD in the germline V gene. The CDR3 sequence is CATSGVLTGELFF. In nucleotides, the CDR3 is TGTGCCACATCAGGGGTGCTGACCGGGGAGCTGTTTTTT.